The clone carrying this TCR beta chain was found once. The data derive from a study of blood T cell repertoires in COVID-19. Authors' processing steps: Reference gene primer amplification in the assay estimated nucleated cell counts. Using immunoSEQ multiplex PCR, the repertoire was profiled, and TCRdb retains in-frame clones only, with some absent. V and J calls and clone size are those listed in that table; D and trimming were worked out from the DNA. The sample holds roughly 55,000 clones, around 87% seen once. The TCR originated in a man aged 50-60 years with active COVID-19. The specimen sequenced was peripheral blood.

CDR3 in amino acids: CASTKTQGTGANVLTF. CDR3 in DNA: TGCGCCAGCACGAAGACTCAGGGTACTGGGGCCAACGTCCTGACTTTC. V gene TRBV5-1 combines with J gene TRBJ2-6, with D perhaps TRBD1 (5 bases). Germline V gene sequence: CDR1 SGHRS, CDR2 YFSETQ. The CDR3 sequence is 16 residues long. The V gene lost 6 bases and the J gene lost 2 bases, with 15 bases spanning the gap.